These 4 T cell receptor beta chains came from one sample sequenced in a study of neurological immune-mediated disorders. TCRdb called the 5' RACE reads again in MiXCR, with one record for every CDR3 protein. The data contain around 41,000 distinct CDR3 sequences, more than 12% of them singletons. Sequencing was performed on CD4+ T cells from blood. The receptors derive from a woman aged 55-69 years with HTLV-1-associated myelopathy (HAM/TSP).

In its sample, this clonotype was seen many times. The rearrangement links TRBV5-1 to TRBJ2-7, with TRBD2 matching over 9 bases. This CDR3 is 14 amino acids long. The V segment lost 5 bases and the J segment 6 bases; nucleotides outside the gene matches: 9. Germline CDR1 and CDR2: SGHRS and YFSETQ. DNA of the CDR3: TGCGCCAGCAGTATAGCGGGGGCCGCCTCCGAGCAGTACTTC. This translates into CASSIAGAASEQYF.

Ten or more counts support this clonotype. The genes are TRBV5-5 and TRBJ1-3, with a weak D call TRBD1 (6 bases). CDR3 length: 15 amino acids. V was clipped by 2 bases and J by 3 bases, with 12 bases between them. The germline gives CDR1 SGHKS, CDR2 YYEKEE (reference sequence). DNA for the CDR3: TGTGCCAGCAGCTTTGGGGGCGCGGGTGGAAACACCATATATTTT. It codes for CASSFGGAGGNTIYF.

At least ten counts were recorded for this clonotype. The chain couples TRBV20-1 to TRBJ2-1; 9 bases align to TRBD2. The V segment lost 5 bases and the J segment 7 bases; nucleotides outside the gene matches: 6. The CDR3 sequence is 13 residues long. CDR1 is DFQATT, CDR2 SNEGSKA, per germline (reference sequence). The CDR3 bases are TGCAGTGCTTTTAGCGGGGGCGTGAATGAGCAGTTCTTC. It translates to CSAFSGGVNEQFF.

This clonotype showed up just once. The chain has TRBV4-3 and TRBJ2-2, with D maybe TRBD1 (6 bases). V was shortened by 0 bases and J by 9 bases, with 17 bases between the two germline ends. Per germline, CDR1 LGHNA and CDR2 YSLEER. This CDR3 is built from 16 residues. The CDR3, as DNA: TGCGCCAGCAGCCAAGATCTAGCCAGGGGAGCCCGGGAGCTGTTTTTT. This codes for CASSQDLARGARELFF.